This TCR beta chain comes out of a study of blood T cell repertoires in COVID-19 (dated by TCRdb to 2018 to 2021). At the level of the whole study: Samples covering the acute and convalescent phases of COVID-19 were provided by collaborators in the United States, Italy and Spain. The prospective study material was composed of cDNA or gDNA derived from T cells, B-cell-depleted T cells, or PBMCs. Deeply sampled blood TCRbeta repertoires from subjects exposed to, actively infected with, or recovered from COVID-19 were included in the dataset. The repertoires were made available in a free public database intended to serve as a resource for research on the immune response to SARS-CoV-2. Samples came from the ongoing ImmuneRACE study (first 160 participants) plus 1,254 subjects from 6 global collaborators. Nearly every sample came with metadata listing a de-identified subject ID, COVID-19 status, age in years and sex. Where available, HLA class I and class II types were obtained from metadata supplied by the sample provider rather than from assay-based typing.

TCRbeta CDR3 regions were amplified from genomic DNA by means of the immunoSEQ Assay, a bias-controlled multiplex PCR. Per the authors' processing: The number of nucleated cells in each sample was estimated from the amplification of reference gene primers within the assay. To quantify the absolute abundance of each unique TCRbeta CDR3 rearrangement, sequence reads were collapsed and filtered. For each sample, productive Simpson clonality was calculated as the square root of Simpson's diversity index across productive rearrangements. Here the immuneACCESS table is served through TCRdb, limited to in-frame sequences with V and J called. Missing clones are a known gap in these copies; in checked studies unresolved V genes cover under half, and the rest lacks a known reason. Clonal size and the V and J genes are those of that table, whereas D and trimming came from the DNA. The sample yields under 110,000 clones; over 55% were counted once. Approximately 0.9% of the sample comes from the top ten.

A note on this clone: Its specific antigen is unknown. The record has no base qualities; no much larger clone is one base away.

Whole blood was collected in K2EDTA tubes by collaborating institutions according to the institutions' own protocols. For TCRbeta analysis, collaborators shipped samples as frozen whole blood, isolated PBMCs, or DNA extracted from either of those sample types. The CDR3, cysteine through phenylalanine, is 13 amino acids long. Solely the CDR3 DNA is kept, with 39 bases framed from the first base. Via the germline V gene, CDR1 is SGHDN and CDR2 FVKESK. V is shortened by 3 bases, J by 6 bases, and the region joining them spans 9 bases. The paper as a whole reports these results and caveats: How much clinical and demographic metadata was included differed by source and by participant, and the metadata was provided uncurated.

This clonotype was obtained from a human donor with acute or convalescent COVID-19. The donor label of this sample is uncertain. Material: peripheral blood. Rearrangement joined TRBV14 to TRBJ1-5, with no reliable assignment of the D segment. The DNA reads TGTGCCAGCAGCCAGGAGCACGGTCAGCCCCAGCATTTT. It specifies CASSQEHGQPQHF.